Below, 24 T cell receptor beta chains from the same sample are listed, as sequenced in a study of blood T cell repertoires in COVID-19. The data were produced by immunoSEQ multiplex PCR, yet TCRdb's version contains in-frame clones alone and is incomplete. The profile shows fewer than 150,000 clones, over 70% of them singletons. The specimen sequenced was peripheral blood. Receptor source: a woman in her 70s with acute or convalescent COVID-19.

V usage is TRBV2 and J usage is TRBJ1-6, with 10 positions matching TRBD1. This CDR3 is 15 amino acids long. The V segment lost 5 bases and the J segment 7 bases; nucleotides outside the gene matches: 5. Germline lookup yields CDR1 SNHLY and CDR2 FYNNEI. This CDR3 reads CASSPRTGGNSPLHF. DNA of the CDR3: TGTGCCAGCAGTCCAAGGACAGGGGGAAATTCACCCCTCCACTTT.

The chain carries TRBV30 and TRBJ1-1; no clear D gene. The CDR3 totals 15 residues. V was shortened by 3 bases and J by 4 bases, with 18 bases between the two germline ends. The germline V gene has CDR1 GTSNPN and CDR2 SVGIG (reference sequence). For the CDR3, the DNA is TGTGCCTGGAGCAGTCTCGGGCGGGGAGCCACTGAAGCTTTCTTT. Translation gives CAWSSLGRGATEAFF.

The chain carries TRBV5-1 and TRBJ2-1, with 8 bases aligning to TRBD1. This CDR3 has 17 residues. Losses at the gene ends were 5 bases for V and 0 bases for J; bases not matched to a gene: 10. The germline gives CDR1 SGHRS, CDR2 YFSETQ. CDR3 in DNA: TGCGCCAGCAGGAGGGACAGGCGATACAGCTCCTACAATGAGCAGTTCTTC. This codes for CASRRDRRYSSYNEQFF.

The chain links TRBV3-1 (or the pseudogene TRBV3-2) to TRBJ1-2, with a tentative D call TRBD1 (6 bases). The ends were cut back, 0 bases at V and 7 bases at J, with 9 bases in the middle. Germline V CDR1 and CDR2: LGHDT, YNNKEL (reference sequence). The CDR3 is 13 amino acids. The CDR3 bases are TGTGCCAGCAGCCAAGAAGGGACAATTGGCTACACCTTC. Encoded protein: CASSQEGTIGYTF.

The rearrangement joins TRBV28 to TRBJ1-2; 12 bases map to TRBD1. The CDR3 consists of 16 residues. CDR1 and CDR2 (germline): MDHEN, SYDVKM. The trim removed 1 base at V and 5 bases at J, leaving 5 bases unmatched. The CDR3 loop reads CASSLLGTGGGYGYTF. CDR3 DNA: TGTGCCAGCAGTTTATTAGGGACAGGGGGCGGGTATGGCTACACCTTC.

The chain carries TRBV5-4 and TRBJ2-5; maybe TRBD1 (5 bases). Trimming pared 4 bases from V and 4 bases from J, leaving 11 bases between. Germline values: CDR1 SGHNT, CDR2 YYREEE (reference sequence). CDR3 length equals 13 residues. CDR3 region: CASSTDSIETQYF. CDR3 nucleotides: TGTGCCAGCAGCACCGACAGCATAGAGACCCAGTACTTC.

This chain links TRBV18 with TRBJ2-7; 10 bases line up with TRBD2. The ends lost 5 bases at V and 6 bases at J; junction bases unmatched: 7. Germline values: CDR1 KGHSH, CDR2 LQKENI. The CDR3 is 14 residues long. The CDR3 here is CASSSSGGDSEQYF. The CDR3 DNA is TGTGCCAGCTCATCAAGCGGGGGGGACTCCGAGCAGTACTTC. Full variable domain (rest looked up from reference TRBV18 and TRBJ2-7): NAGVMQNPRHLVRRRGQEARLRCSPMKGHSHVYWYRQLPEEGLKFMVYLQKENIIDESGMPKERFSAEFPKEGPSILRIQQVVRGDSAAYFCASSSSGGDSEQYFGPGTRLTVT.

The genes are TRBV5-4 and TRBJ2-7; 14 bases are shared with TRBD2. Trimming took 4 bases from V and 3 from J; bases not matched to a gene: 6. CDR3 length equals 16 residues. Germline-derived CDR1 and CDR2 are SGHNT and YYREEE (reference sequence). The chain's CDR3 is CASSPGTSGGNYEQYF. CDR3 sequence (DNA): TGTGCCAGCAGCCCCGGGACTAGCGGGGGCAACTACGAGCAGTACTTC.

V and J are TRBV25-1 and TRBJ1-5; TRBD1 is a possible D gene (5 bases). CDR3 length: 16 residues. From germline, CDR1 is MGHDK and CDR2 SYGVNS. Trimming took off 5 bases at V and 0 bases at J, with 14 bases between the two ends. Here the CDR3 reads CASSTPTAYSNQPQHF. The CDR3 nucleotides are TGTGCCAGCAGTACCCCGACAGCTTATAGCAATCAGCCCCAGCATTTT.

The chain recombines TRBV19 with TRBJ1-2; D uncertain. This CDR3 has 14 residues. V was pared by 7 bases and J by 0 bases, with 12 bases between. CDR1 LNHDA and CDR2 SQIVND come from the germline V gene (reference sequence). The CDR3 sequence is CASNSPGTNYGYTF. CDR3 DNA sequence: TGTGCCAGTAACTCACCGGGGACTAACTATGGCTACACCTTC.

The chain combines TRBV3-1 (or the pseudogene TRBV3-2) with TRBJ1-2, with 8 bases matching TRBD1. J gave up 7 bases and V 6 bases, and 7 bases lay outside the gene matches. Germline CDR1 reads LGHDT; CDR2 reads YNNKEL (reference sequence). The CDR3 spans 13 residues. As DNA, the CDR3 is TGTGCCAGCAGACTTGGGACAGGCACTGGCTACACCTTC. Encoded protein: CASRLGTGTGYTF.

V gene TRBV11-2 combines with J gene TRBJ1-1; D gene ambiguous. Germline loops: CDR1 SGHAT, CDR2 FQNNGV. V was trimmed by 5 bases and J by 2 bases, leaving 9 bases between them. This CDR3 is built from 13 residues. The CDR3 DNA follows: TGTGCCAGCAGCCCTAACTACAACACTGAAGCTTTCTTT. Its protein is CASSPNYNTEAFF.

The CDR3: CASSQLRGTEAFF. The CDR3 bases are TGTGCCAGCAGCCAACTTAGGGGCACTGAAGCTTTCTTT. The chain joins TRBV3-1 (or the pseudogene TRBV3-2) to TRBJ1-1; maybe TRBD1 (5 bases). Trimming took 2 bases from V and 4 from J, leaving 8 bases between them. CDR3 length: 13 residues. Germline values: CDR1 LGHDT, CDR2 YNNKEL (reference sequence).

The rearrangement uses TRBV19 and TRBJ2-7; a weak D match, TRBD2 (7 bases). Trimming shortened V by 6 bases and J by 2 bases, and 23 bases separated the two germline ends. The CDR3 totals 17 residues. Germline CDR1 LNHDA, CDR2 SQIVND (reference sequence). CDR3 nucleotide sequence: TGTGCCAGTAGCCAGCGGTTGGGGGGGCTAAGGGCCTACGAGCAGTACTTC. Translation gives CASSQRLGGLRAYEQYF.

On this clone itself: Other DNA sequences in this specimen translate into the identical CDR3. The V gene is TRBV5-1, the J gene TRBJ2-1; D might be TRBD2 (7 bases). This CDR3 comprises 15 residues. Germline CDR1 is SGHRS and CDR2 is YFSETQ. V was trimmed by 0 bases and J by 1 base, leaving 8 bases between them. The CDR3 bases are TGCGCCAGCAGCTTGGAGGGGGGGTCCTACAATGAGCAGTTCTTC. Its protein product is CASSLEGGSYNEQFF.

This chain connects TRBV2 to TRBJ2-2; D gene uncertain. Per germline, CDR1 SNHLY and CDR2 FYNNEI. CDR3 size: 13 residues. V was shortened by 7 bases and J by 5 bases, with 11 bases between the two germline ends. The CDR3 sequence: CASMREPTGELFF. The CDR3 DNA sequence: TGTGCCAGCATGCGAGAGCCTACCGGGGAGCTGTTTTTT.

V and J are TRBV6-2 or TRBV6-3 and TRBJ2-7; D uncertain. The length of the CDR3 is 16 residues. Germline CDR1 MNHEY, CDR2 SVGEGT. The germline V and J ends were trimmed by 0 bases and 4 bases, with 16 bases remaining between them. This CDR3 reads CASSYSKSLPDYEQYF. CDR3 DNA sequence: TGTGCCAGCAGTTACTCGAAGTCACTACCAGATTACGAGCAGTACTTC.

V is TRBV5-1 and J is TRBJ1-2, with D possibly being TRBD1 (6 bases). V lost 0 bases and J 4 bases, leaving 13 bases between the germline ends. CDR1 is SGHRS, CDR2 YFSETQ, per germline. The CDR3 is 15 residues long. The CDR3: CASSLEGTTGYGYTF. CDR3 bases: TGCGCCAGCAGCTTGGAAGGGACAACAGGCTATGGCTACACCTTC.

V is TRBV28 and J is TRBJ2-7; 9 bases match TRBD1. From germline, CDR1 is MDHEN and CDR2 SYDVKM. The CDR3 contains 15 residues. The ends lost 7 bases at V and 5 bases at J; junction bases unmatched: 12. The CDR3 DNA follows: TGTGCCAGCAACTTGTCCCCGGGACAGGGTAACGAGCAGTACTTC. Amino acids: CASNLSPGQGNEQYF.

The chain is built from TRBV9 and TRBJ2-1, with D perhaps TRBD2 (6 bases). Germline V gene sequence: CDR1 SGDLS, CDR2 YYNGEE. The CDR3 runs to 15 residues. The V end lost 0 bases, the J end lost 6 bases, and 13 bases lay between the germline ends. The CDR3 here is CASSVGTTHTNEQFF. As DNA, the CDR3 is TGTGCCAGCAGCGTAGGGACTACCCATACCAATGAGCAGTTCTTC.

J is TRBJ2-7 and V is TRBV5-5; D is possibly TRBD2 (6 bases). Germline CDR1 SGHKS, CDR2 YYEKEE (reference sequence). V was trimmed by 2 bases and J by 1 base, leaving 13 bases between them. The length of the CDR3 is 15 residues. The CDR3 nucleotides are TGTGCCAGCAGCTTATCGCATGCGGGATCCTACGAGCAGTACTTC. This gives the protein CASSLSHAGSYEQYF.

The chain recombines TRBV7-9 with TRBJ1-1; no clear D gene. V dropped 5 bases and J dropped 1 base, with 17 bases sitting between them. The CDR3 sequence is 16 residues long. Germline values: CDR1 SEHNR, CDR2 FQNEAQ (reference sequence). CDR3 sequence (DNA): TGTGCCAGCAGCCCCCGGGGATCGCGGAGGAACACTGAAGCTTTCTTT. Amino acid sequence: CASSPRGSRRNTEAFF.

This clone was seen once. V usage is TRBV5-6 and J usage is TRBJ2-7, with a tentative D call TRBD1 (6 bases). With 4 bases removed from V and 1 base from J, the gap between germline ends came to 9 bases. This CDR3 spans 13 amino acids. Looked up from germline, CDR1 is SGHDT and CDR2 is YYEEEE. The CDR3 DNA reads TGTGCCAGCAGCATCGGGACATCCTACGAGCAGTACTTC. This sequence encodes CASSIGTSYEQYF. The variable domain in full, completed from reference TRBV5-6 and TRBJ2-7, reads DAGVTQSPTHLIKTRGQQVTLRCSPKSGHDTVSWYQQALGQGPQFIFQYYEEEERQRGNFPDRFSGHQFPNYSSELNVNALLLGDSALYLCASSIGTSYEQYFGPGTRLTVT.

V usage is TRBV5-1 and J usage is TRBJ1-2; TRBD1 is a possible D gene (6 bases). Germline CDR1 is SGHRS and CDR2 is YFSETQ. The CDR3 length is 13 residues. V gave up 4 bases and J gave up 8 bases, with 15 bases separating them. The CDR3 sequence is CASSPTTGPGYTF. For the CDR3, the DNA is TGCGCCAGCAGCCCGACGACAGGCCCAGGCTACACCTTC.